This T cell receptor (beta chain) derives from a study of T cells expressing NK-cell markers. On the study more broadly: Sequencing covered eight donors, seven HCMV-seropositive and one seronegative.

Scientists made TCR beta cDNA using 5'RACE template switching with UMIs. TCRdb reworked the 5' RACE reads into one entry per CDR3 protein, no DNA. The listing records 200,000 to 300,000 distinct CDR3 sequences. Whole-study results and caveats: It was still unclear whether expanded NKG2C+ T cell clones were HCMV specific. About six donors carried dominant NKG2C+ clonotypes that made up roughly 1.0-8% of their CD8+ T cells.

The CDR3 sequence is 15 residues long. In germline, CDR1 is MNHEY, CDR2 SMNVEV (reference sequence). Points on this clonotype: The antigen remains undetermined.

The chain employs TRBV27 and TRBJ2-2; TCRdb designates TRBD2, a call that cannot be tested without DNA. This clonotype was obtained from a man in his late teens or twenties in good health. Specimen: blood T cells: a sorted CD56 or NKG2C T cell subset, CD4+ or CD8+ T cells, or bulk PBMC T cells (not recorded which). The CDR3 is CASINLAGNTGELFF.